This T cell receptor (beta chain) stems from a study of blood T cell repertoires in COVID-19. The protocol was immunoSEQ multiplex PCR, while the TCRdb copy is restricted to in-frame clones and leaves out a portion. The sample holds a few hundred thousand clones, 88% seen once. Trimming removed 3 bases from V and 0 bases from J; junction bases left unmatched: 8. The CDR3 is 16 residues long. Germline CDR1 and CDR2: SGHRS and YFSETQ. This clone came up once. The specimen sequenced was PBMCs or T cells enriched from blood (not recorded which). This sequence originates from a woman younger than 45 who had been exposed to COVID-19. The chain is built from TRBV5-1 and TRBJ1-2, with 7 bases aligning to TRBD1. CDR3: CASSSGRDRANYGYTF. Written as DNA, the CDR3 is TGCGCCAGCAGCTCCGGACGGGACAGAGCTAACTATGGCTACACCTTC.